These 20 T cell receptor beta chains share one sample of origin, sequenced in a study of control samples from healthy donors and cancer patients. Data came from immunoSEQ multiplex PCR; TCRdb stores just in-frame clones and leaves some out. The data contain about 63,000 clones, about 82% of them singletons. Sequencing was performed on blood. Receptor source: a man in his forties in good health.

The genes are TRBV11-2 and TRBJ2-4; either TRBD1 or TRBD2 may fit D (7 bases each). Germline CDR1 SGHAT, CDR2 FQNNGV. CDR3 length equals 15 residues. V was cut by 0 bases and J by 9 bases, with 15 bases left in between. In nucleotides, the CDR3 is TGTGCCAGCAGCTTAGATAGGGCAGGGGGGGGCATTCAGTACTTC. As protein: CASSLDRAGGGIQYF.

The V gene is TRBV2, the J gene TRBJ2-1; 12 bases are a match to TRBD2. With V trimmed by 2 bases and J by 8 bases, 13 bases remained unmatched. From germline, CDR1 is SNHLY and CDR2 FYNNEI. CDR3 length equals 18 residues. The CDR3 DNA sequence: TGTGCCAGCAGTGAATACGGACTAGCGGGGAAGCAGGGGGATGAGCAGTTCTTC. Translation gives CASSEYGLAGKQGDEQFF.

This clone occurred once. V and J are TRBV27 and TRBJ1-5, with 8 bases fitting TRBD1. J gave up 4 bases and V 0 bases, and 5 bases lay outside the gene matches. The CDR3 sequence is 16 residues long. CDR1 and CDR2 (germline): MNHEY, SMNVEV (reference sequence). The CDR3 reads CASSLSPGGGNQPQHF. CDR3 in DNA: TGTGCCAGCAGTTTATCGCCAGGGGGCGGGAATCAGCCCCAGCATTTT.

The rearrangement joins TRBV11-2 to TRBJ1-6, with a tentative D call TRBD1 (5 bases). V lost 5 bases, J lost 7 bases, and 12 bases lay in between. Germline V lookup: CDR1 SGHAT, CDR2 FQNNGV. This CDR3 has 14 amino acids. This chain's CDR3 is CASSPGTPNSPLHF. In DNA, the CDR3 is TGTGCCAGCAGCCCGGGGACGCCAAATTCACCCCTCCACTTT.

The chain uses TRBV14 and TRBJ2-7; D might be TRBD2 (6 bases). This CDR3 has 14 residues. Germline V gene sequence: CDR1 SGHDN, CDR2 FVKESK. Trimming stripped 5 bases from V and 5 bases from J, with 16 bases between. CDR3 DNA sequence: TGTGCCAGCAGCAGGGACTTCGGAAGGGACGAGCAGTACTTC. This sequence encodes CASSRDFGRDEQYF.

The DNA for the CDR3 is TGTGCCTGGAGTGTGCAGGGTTGGGATGGCTACACCTTC. Translated, it gives CAWSVQGWDGYTF. The J gene is TRBJ1-2, the V gene TRBV30; tentative D call: TRBD1 (5 bases). Trimming took 0 bases from V and 6 from J, leaving 11 bases between them. The CDR3 extends over 13 amino acids. The germline gives CDR1 GTSNPN, CDR2 SVGIG (reference sequence).

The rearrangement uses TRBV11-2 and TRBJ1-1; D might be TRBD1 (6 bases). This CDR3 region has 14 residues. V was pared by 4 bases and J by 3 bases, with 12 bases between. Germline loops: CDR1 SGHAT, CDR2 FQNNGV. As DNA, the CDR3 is TGTGCCAGCAGCTCCGGGACATTTTACACTGAAGCTTTCTTT. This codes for CASSSGTFYTEAFF.

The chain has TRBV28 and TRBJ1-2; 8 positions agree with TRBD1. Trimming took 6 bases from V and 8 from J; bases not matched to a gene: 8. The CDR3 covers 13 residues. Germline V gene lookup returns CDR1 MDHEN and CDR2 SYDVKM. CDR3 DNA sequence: TGTGCCAGCAGCGTGACAGGGGAGAGGGGCTACACCTTC. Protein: CASSVTGERGYTF.

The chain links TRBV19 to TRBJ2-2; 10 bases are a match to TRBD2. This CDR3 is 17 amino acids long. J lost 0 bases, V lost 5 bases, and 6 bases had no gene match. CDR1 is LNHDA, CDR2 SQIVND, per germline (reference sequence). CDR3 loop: CASSLRTSGTNTGELFF. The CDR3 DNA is TGTGCCAGTAGTTTGAGGACTAGCGGTACGAACACCGGGGAGCTGTTTTTT. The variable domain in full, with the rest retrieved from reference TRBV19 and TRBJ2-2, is DGGITQSPKYLFRKEGQNVTLSCEQNLNHDAMYWYRQDPGQGLRLIYYSQIVNDFQKGDIAEGYSVSREKKESFPLTVTSAQKNPTAFYLCASSLRTSGTNTGELFFGEGSRLTVL.

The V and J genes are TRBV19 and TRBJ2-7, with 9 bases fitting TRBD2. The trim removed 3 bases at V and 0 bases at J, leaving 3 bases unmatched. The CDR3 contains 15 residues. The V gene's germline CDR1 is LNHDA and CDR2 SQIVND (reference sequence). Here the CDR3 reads CASSILAGNSYEQYF. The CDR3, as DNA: TGTGCCAGTAGTATCCTAGCGGGGAACTCCTACGAGCAGTACTTC. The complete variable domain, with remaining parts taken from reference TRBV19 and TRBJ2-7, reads DGGITQSPKYLFRKEGQNVTLSCEQNLNHDAMYWYRQDPGQGLRLIYYSQIVNDFQKGDIAEGYSVSREKKESFPLTVTSAQKNPTAFYLCASSILAGNSYEQYFGPGTRLTVT.

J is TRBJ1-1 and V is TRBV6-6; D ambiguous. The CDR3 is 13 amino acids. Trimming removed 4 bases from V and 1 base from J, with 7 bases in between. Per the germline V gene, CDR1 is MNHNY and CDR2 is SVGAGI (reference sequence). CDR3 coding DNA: TGTGCCAGCAGTTTGCGAAGGAACACTGAAGCTTTCTTT. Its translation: CASSLRRNTEAFF.

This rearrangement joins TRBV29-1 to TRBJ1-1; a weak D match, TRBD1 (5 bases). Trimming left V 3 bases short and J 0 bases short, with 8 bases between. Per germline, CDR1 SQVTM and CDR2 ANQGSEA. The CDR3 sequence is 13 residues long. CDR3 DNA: TGCAGCGTTGAGGACACAGTGAACACTGAAGCTTTCTTT. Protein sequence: CSVEDTVNTEAFF.

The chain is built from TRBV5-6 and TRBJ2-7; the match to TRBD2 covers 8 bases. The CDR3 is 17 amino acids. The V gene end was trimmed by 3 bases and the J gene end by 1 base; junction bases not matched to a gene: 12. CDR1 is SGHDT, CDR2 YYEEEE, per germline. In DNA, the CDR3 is TGTGCCAGCAGCTCCTCCTCACTAGCGGACCCGTCCTACGAGCAGTACTTC. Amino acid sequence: CASSSSSLADPSYEQYF. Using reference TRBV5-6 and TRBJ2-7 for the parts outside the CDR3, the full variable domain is DAGVTQSPTHLIKTRGQQVTLRCSPKSGHDTVSWYQQALGQGPQFIFQYYEEEERQRGNFPDRFSGHQFPNYSSELNVNALLLGDSALYLCASSSSSLADPSYEQYFGPGTRLTVT.

The CDR3 is CASSRPQAGREDYEKLFF. The CDR3 DNA follows: TGTGCCAGCAGCCGACCTCAGGCGGGCAGGGAAGATTATGAAAAACTGTTTTTT. V is TRBV4-2 and J is TRBJ1-4; D may be TRBD1 (5 bases). This CDR3 spans 18 amino acids. Between the trimmed V and J ends, which lost 4 bases and 6 bases, there was a span of 24 bases. CDR1 LGHNA and CDR2 YNFKEQ come from the germline V gene.

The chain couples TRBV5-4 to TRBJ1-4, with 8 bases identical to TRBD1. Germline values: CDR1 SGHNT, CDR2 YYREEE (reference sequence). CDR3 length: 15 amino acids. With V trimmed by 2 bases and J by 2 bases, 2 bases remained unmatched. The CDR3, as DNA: TGTGCCAGCAGCTTAGGACAGGGCACTAATGAAAAACTGTTTTTT. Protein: CASSLGQGTNEKLFF.

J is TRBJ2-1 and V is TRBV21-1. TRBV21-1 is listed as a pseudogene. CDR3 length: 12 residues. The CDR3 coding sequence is TGTGCCAGCAGCGGGGTGAACAATGAGCAGTTCTTC. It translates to CASSGVNNEQFF.

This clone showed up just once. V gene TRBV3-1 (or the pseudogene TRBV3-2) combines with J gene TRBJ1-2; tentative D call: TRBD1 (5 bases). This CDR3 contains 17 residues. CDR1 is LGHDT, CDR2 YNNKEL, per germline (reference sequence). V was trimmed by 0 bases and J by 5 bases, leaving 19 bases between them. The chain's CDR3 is CASSQDQRAGRLYGYTF. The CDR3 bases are TGTGCCAGCAGCCAAGACCAACGGGCAGGGCGTCTGTATGGCTACACCTTC.

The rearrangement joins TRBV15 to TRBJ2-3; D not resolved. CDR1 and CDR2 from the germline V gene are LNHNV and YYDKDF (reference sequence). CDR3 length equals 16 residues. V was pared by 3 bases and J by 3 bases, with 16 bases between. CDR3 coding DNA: TGTGCCACCAGCAGTAACAAGGTTAAAGGGACAGATACGCAGTATTTT. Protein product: CATSSNKVKGTDTQYF.

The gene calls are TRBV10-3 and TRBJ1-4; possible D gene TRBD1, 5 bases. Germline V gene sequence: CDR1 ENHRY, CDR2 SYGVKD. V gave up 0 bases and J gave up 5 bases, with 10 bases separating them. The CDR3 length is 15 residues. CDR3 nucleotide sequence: TGTGCCATCAGTGAGTCGAAAGACAGCAATGAAAAACTGTTTTTT. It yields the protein CAISESKDSNEKLFF.

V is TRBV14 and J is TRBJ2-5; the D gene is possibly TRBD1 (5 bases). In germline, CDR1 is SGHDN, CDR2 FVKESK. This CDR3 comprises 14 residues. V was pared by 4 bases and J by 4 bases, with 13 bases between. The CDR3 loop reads CASSLTVYGETQYF. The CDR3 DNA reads TGTGCCAGCAGCCTGACAGTGTACGGAGAGACCCAGTACTTC.